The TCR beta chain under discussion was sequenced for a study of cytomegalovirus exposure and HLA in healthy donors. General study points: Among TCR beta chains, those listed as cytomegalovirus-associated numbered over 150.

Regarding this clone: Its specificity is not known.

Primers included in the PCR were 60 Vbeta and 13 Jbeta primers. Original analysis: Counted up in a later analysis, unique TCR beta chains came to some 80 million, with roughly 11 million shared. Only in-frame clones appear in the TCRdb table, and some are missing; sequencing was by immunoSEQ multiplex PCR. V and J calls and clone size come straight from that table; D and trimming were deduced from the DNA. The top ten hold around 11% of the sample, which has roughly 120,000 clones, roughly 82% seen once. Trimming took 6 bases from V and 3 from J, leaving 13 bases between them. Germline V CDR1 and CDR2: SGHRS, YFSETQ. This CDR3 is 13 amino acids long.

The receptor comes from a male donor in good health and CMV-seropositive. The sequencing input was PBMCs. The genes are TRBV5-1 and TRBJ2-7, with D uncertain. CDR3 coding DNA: TGCGCCAGCACCCAGACAATTCGCTACGAGCAGTACTTC. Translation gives CASTQTIRYEQYF.